This record looks at one TCR beta chain sequence and its context. Assay: immunoSEQ multiplex PCR; the TCRdb copy retains only in-frame clones and omits some. The sample records just over 55,000 clones, 85% to 95% being singletons. This sample was taken from a study of technical replicates of blood from several donors. The sequencing sample was made of PBMCs. The sequence derives from a human donor in good health. Some clones in this sample may be carry-over from other donors' samples.

CDR3 in DNA: TGTGCCAGCAGTGACAGGGATATGAATGGCTACACCTTC. It translates to CASSDRDMNGYTF. This chain joins TRBV2 and TRBJ1-2; D may be TRBD1 (5 bases). Trimming removed 3 bases at V and 6 bases at J, with 11 bases between. The CDR3 is 13 residues long. Germline V gene data show CDR1 as SNHLY and CDR2 as FYNNEI.